The 2 T cell receptor beta chains presented below share a single source sample, sequenced in a study of CD8 T cells in ankylosing spondylitis. Study results and caveats: Among TCR beta sequences, a motif of several highly homologous variants appeared characteristic of ankylosing spondylitis blood.

A single record per CDR3 protein comes from TCRdb applying MiXCR to the 5' RACE reads. The table has hundreds of thousands of distinct CDR3 sequences, 12% seen once. Their antigen targets remain unknown. Sequences were obtained from blood, either unsorted or a sorted T cell fraction (not recorded which). These receptors all come from a male donor with ankylosing spondylitis.

Only a few counts were recorded for this clonotype. CDR3 sequence reads: CASSFGVGRNTEAFF. The CDR3 bases are TGTGCCAGCAGCTTTGGAGTTGGCAGGAACACTGAAGCTTTCTTT. The V call is TRBV7-8, the J call TRBJ1-1; D call uncertain. CDR1 and CDR2 (germline): SGHVS, FQNEAQ. This CDR3 is built from 15 residues. Trimming removed 3 bases at V and 1 base at J, with 12 bases between.

This clonotype was recorded at least ten times. This chain joins TRBV5-1 and TRBJ1-1, with TRBD1 identical over 7 bases. Germline-derived CDR1 and CDR2 are SGHRS and YFSETQ. CDR3 length equals 14 residues. V trimming: 5 bases; J trimming: 0 bases; junction bases outside the gene matches: 4. The CDR3 reads CASSRDSLNTEAFF. Here the CDR3 DNA reads TGCGCCAGCAGTCGGGACAGTTTGAACACTGAAGCTTTCTTT.